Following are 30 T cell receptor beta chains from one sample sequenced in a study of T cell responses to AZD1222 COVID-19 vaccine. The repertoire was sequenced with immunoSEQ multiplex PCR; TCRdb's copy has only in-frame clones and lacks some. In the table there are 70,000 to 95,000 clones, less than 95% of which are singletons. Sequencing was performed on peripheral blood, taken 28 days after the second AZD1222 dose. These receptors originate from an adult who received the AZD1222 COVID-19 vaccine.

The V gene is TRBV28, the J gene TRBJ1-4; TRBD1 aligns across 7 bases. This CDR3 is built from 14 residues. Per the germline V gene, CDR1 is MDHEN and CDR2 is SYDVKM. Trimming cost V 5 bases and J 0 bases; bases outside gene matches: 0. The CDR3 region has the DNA TGTGCCAGCAGTCAGGGGGCAACTAATGAAAAACTGTTTTTT. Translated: CASSQGATNEKLFF.

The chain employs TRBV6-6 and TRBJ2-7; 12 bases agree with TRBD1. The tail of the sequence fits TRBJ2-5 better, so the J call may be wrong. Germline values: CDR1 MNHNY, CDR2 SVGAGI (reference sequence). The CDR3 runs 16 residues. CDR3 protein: CASSLGTGGPQETQYF. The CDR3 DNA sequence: TGTGCCAGCAGCCTTGGGACAGGGGGCCCCCAAGAGACCCAGTACTTC.

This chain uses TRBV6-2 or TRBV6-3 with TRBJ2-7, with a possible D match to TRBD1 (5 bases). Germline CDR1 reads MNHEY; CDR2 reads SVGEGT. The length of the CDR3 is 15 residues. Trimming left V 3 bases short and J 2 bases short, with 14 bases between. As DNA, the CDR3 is TGTGCCAGCAGTTATGGGGCTACTCCCCCCTACGAGCAGTACTTC. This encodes CASSYGATPPYEQYF.

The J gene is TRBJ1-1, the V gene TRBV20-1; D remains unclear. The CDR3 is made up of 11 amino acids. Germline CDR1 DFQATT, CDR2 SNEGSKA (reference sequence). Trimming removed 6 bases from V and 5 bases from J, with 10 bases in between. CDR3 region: CSALGLTEAFF. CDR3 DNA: TGCAGTGCCCTTGGTCTTACTGAAGCTTTCTTT.

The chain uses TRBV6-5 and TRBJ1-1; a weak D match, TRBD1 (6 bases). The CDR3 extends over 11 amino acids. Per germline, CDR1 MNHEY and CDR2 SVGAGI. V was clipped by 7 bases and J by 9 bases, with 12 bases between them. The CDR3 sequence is CASTRQAQAFF. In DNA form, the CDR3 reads TGTGCCAGCACCCGACAGGCCCAAGCTTTCTTT.

CDR3 DNA sequence: TGTGCCAGCAGCCGGACGGTGAACACTGAAGCTTTCTTT. Translation gives CASSRTVNTEAFF. The chain has TRBV14 and TRBJ1-1; D is unresolved. This CDR3 contains 13 residues. V dropped 4 bases and J dropped 0 bases, with 6 bases sitting between them. The germline V gene has CDR1 SGHDN and CDR2 FVKESK.

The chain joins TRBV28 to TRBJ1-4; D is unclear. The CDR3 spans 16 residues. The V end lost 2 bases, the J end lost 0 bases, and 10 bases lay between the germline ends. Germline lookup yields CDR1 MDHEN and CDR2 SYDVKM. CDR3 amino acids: CASSLALLATNEKLFF. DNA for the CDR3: TGTGCCAGCAGTTTAGCCCTTCTAGCAACTAATGAAAAACTGTTTTTT.

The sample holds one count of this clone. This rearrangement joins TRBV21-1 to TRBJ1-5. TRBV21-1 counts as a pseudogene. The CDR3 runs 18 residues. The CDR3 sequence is CASSKTGRGKDSNQPQHF. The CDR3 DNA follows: TGTGCCAGCAGCAAAACTGGGAGAGGAAAAGATAGCAATCAGCCCCAGCATTTT.

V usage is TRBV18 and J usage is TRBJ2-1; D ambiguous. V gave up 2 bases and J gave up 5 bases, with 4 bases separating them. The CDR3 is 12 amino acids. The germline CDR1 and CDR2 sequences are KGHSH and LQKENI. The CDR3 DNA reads TGTGCCAGCTCACCAACCGACAATGAGCAGTTCTTC. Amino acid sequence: CASSPTDNEQFF. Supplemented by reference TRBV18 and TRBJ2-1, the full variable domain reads NAGVMQNPRHLVRRRGQEARLRCSPMKGHSHVYWYRQLPEEGLKFMVYLQKENIIDESGMPKERFSAEFPKEGPSILRIQQVVRGDSAAYFCASSPTDNEQFFGPGTRLTVL.

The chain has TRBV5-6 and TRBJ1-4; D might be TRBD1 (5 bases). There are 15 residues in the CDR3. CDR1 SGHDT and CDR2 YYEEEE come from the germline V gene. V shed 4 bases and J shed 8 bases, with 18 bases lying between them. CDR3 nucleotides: TGTGCCAGCAGCCAAGGGGCCTCTAGAGGGGAAAAACTGTTTTTT. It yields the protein CASSQGASRGEKLFF.

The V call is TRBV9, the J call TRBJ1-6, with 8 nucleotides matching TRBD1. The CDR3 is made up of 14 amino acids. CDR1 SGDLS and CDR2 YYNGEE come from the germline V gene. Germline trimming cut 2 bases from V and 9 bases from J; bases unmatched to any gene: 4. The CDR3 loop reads CASSVGQGFSPLHF. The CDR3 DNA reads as TGTGCCAGCAGCGTCGGACAGGGATTTTCACCCCTCCACTTT.

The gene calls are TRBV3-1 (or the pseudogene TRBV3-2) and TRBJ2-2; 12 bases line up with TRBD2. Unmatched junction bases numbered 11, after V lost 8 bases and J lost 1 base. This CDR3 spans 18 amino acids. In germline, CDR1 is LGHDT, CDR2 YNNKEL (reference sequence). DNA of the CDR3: TGTGCCAGCCTCAGGACTAGCGGGACGCTCATGAACACCGGGGAGCTGTTTTTT. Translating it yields CASLRTSGTLMNTGELFF.

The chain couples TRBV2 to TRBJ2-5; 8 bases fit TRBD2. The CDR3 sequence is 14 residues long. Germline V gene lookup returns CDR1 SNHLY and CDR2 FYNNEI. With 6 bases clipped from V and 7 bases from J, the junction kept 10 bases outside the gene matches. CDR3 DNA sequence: TGTGCCAGCAGGACCCGGGGGGGGGAAGTGACCCAGTACTTC. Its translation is CASRTRGGEVTQYF.

The CDR3, as DNA: TGTGCCACCAGCAGAAAAAAGGGGACGATGGGTGGCTACACCTTC. This encodes CATSRKKGTMGGYTF. The chain recombines TRBV15 with TRBJ1-2, with a weak D call TRBD1 (5 bases). The CDR3 is 15 amino acids. Trimming cost V 2 bases and J 7 bases, with 17 bases left between them. Germline-derived CDR1 and CDR2 are LNHNV and YYDKDF (reference sequence).

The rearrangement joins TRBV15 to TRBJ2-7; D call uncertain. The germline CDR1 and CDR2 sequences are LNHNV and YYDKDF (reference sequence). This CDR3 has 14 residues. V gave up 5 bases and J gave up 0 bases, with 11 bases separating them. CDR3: CATSPSMVSYEQYF. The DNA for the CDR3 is TGTGCCACCAGCCCTTCGATGGTCTCCTACGAGCAGTACTTC. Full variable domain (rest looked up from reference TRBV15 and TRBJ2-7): DAMVIQNPRYQVTQFGKPVTLSCSQTLNHNVMYWYQQKSSQAPKLLFHYYDKDFNNEADTPDNFQSRRPNTSFCFLDIRSPGLGDTAMYLCATSPSMVSYEQYFGPGTRLTVT.

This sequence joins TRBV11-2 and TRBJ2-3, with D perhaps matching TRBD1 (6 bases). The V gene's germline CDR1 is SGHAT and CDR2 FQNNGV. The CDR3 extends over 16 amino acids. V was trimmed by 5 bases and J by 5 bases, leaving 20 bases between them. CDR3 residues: CASSQGITGMRDTQYF. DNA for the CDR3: TGTGCCAGCAGCCAAGGCATTACAGGGATGCGAGATACGCAGTATTTT.

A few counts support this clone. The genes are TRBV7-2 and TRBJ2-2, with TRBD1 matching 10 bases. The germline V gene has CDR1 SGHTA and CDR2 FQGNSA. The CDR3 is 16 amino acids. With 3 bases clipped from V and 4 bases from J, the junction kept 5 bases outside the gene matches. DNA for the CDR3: TGTGCCAGCAGCTTCGACAGGGGGCGAGGCACCGGGGAGCTGTTTTTT. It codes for CASSFDRGRGTGELFF.

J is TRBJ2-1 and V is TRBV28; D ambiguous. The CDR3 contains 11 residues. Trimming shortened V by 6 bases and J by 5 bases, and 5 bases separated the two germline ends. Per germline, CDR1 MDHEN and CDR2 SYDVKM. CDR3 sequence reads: CASSRNNEQFF. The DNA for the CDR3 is TGTGCCAGCAGCCGAAACAATGAGCAGTTCTTC.

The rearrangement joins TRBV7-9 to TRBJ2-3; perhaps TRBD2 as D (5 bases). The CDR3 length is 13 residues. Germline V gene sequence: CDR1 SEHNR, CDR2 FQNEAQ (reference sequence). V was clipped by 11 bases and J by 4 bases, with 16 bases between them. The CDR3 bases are TGTGCCGCGAGTGGAGGAGGTGCAGATACGCAGTATTTT. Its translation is CAASGGGADTQYF.

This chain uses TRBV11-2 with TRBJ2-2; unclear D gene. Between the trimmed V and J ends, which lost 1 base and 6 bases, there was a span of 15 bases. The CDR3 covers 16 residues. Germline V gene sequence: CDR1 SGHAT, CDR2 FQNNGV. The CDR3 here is CASSLVGGWSAGELFF. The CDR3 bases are TGTGCCAGCAGCTTAGTTGGCGGTTGGAGTGCCGGGGAGCTGTTTTTT. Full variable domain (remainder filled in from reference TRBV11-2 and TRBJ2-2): EAGVAQSPRYKIIEKRQSVAFWCNPISGHATLYWYQQILGQGPKLLIQFQNNGVVDDSQLPKDRFSAERLKGVDSTLKIQPAKLEDSAVYLCASSLVGGWSAGELFFGEGSRLTVL.

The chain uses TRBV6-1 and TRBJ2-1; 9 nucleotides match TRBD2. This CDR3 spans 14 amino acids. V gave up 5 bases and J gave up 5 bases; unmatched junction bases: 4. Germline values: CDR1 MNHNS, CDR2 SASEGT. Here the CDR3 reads CASSWTSANNEQFF. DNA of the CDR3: TGTGCCAGCAGTTGGACTAGCGCAAACAATGAGCAGTTCTTC.

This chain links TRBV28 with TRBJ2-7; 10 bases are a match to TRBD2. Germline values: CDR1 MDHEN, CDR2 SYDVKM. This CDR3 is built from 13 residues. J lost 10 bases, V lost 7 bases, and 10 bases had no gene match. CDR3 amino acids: CASTEGTSVKQYF. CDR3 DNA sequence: TGTGCCAGCACCGAAGGGACTAGCGTCAAACAGTACTTC.

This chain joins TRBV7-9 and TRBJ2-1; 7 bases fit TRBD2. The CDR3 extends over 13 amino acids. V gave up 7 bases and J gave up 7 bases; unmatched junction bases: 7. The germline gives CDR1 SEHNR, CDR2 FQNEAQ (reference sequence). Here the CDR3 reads CASTYGGSNEQFF. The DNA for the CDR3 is TGTGCCAGCACCTATGGCGGGAGTAATGAGCAGTTCTTC.

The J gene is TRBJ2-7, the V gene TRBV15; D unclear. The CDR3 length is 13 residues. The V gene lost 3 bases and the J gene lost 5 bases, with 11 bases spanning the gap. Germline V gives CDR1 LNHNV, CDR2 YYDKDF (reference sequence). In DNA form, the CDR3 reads TGTGCCACCAGCAGTACCCCCGCGGACGAGCAGTACTTC. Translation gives CATSSTPADEQYF.

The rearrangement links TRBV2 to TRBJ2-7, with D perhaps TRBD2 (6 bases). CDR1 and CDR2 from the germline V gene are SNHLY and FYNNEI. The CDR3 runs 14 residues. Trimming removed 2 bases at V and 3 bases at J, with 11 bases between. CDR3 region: CASSEKSGDYEQYF. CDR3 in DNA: TGTGCCAGCAGTGAAAAGTCGGGAGACTACGAGCAGTACTTC.

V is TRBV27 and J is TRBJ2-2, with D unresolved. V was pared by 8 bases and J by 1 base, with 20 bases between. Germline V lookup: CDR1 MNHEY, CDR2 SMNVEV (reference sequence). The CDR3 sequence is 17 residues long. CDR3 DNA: TGTGCCAGCTCCCGGAAGGGCCAACTACTGAACACCGGGGAGCTGTTTTTT. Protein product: CASSRKGQLLNTGELFF.

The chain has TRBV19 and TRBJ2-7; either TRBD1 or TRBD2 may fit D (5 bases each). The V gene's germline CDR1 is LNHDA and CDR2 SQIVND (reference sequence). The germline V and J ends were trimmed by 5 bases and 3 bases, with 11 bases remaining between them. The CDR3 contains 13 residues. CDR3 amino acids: CASSPRDLYEQYF. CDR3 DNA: TGTGCCAGTAGTCCTCGGGACCTCTACGAGCAGTACTTC. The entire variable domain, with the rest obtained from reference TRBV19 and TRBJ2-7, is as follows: DGGITQSPKYLFRKEGQNVTLSCEQNLNHDAMYWYRQDPGQGLRLIYYSQIVNDFQKGDIAEGYSVSREKKESFPLTVTSAQKNPTAFYLCASSPRDLYEQYFGPGTRLTVT.

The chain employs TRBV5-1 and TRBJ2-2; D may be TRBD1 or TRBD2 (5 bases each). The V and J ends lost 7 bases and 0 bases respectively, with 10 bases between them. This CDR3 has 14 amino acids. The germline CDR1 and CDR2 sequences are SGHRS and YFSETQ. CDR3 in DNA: TGCGCCAGCCGGGACGTCGCGAACACCGGGGAGCTGTTTTTT. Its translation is CASRDVANTGELFF.

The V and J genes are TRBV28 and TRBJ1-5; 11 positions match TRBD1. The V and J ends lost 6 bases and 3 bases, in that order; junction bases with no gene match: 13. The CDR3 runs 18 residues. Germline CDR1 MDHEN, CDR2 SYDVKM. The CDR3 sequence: CASSDTGTGGYYNQPQHF. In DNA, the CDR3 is TGTGCCAGCAGCGACACCGGGACAGGGGGATATTACAATCAGCCCCAGCATTTT.

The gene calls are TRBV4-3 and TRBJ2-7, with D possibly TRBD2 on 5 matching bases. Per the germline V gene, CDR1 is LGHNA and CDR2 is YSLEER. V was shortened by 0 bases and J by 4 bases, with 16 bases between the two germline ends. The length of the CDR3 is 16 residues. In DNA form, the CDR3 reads TGCGCCAGCAGCCAAGATGGCCTAGCCTCACGGTACGAGCAGTACTTC. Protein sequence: CASSQDGLASRYEQYF.